This TCR beta chain was documented in a study of human T cells and chemical hapten exposure (TCRdb year 2021). General notes on the study: Libraries were pooled for sequencing, and variation in per-sample TCR yields was attributed mainly to small differences in library volumes within the pool. In alopecia patients, the study followed how the peripheral blood TCR repertoire changed in vivo over primary and secondary sensitization to diphenylcyclopropenone (DPC), a hapten. For every blood RNA sample, sequencing covered both the TCR alpha and TCR beta chains.

Paper-wide results and their limitations: The number of TCRs above 1 in 1000 frequency did not change with DPC sensitization; there was no evidence of global repertoire structure alterations. After repeated subsampling, the strength of the expansion versus patch-test correlation and the threshold at which it became significant changed.

This clonotype was counted only a few times. This receptor's antigen is unknown. Within one base of it there is no much larger clone, and no base qualities were kept. Total RNA was extracted from unfractionated whole blood collected in Tempus Blood RNA tubes. Roughly 5 healthy volunteers were used as TCR sequencing controls and were bled at day 0, 2 weeks and 6 weeks. To prepare the library, 5' RACE was applied. The sequencer listed for this sample is Illumina MiSeq. Library preparation attached unique molecular identifiers to individual cDNA molecules for quantitative, reproducible TCR counting. Processing in the source paper ran as follows. A median of roughly 98,000 TCRs per sample was observed, with a range of roughly 23,224 to 700,000. V, J and CDR3 annotation of the TCR reads was performed with the Decombinator software suite. To make PS versus PT1 abundance plots, every sample was subsampled to the same number of TCRs (28,000). Expanded TCRs were defined as absent before sensitization and observed at least eight times at the 2-week time point. TCRdb reran the public reads through fastp at Q25 and MiXCR, keeping productive beta chains. A single entry per CDR3 protein holds the most common genes and DNA from its merged rows. The V and J calls, along with clone size, are taken from TCRdb and not from the paper's own processing. In this sample the table shows around 100,000 distinct CDR3 sequences, roughly 19% of which occur a single time. The top ten constitute around 2.7% of the sample.

Counted from cysteine to phenylalanine, this CDR3 has 15 amino acids. This entry keeps only the CDR3 DNA: 45 bases, framed from base 1. CDR1 and CDR2 (ENHRY, SYGVKD) derive from the germline V gene. The junction shows trimming of 6 bases on V and 0 bases on J, plus 11 bases between the germline ends. Rearrangement joined TRBV10-3 to TRBJ2-2, with the D gene not clear enough to name. This clonotype was sampled from a human donor in good health. The CDR3 in this case is CAIRKAAANTGELFF. The nucleotides are TGTGCCATCAGGAAGGCGGCCGCGAACACCGGGGAGCTGTTTTTT.